The 22 T cell receptor beta chains presented below share a single source sample, sequenced in a study of blood T cell repertoires in COVID-19. The assay was immunoSEQ multiplex PCR, and TCRdb's table has in-frame clones only and misses some. There are around 270,000 clones in the sample; roughly 84% occur only once, and 1.5% lies in the top ten. Sequencing was performed on peripheral blood. Receptor source: a woman aged 40 to 49 who had recovered from COVID-19.

The chain recombines TRBV2 with TRBJ1-2, with 8 bases identical to TRBD1. Germline trimming cut 3 bases from V and 9 bases from J; bases unmatched to any gene: 6. In germline, CDR1 is SNHLY, CDR2 FYNNEI. The length of the CDR3 is 13 residues. In DNA form, the CDR3 reads TGTGCCAGCAGTGAGGTGGCAGGGGGCCGCTACACCTTC. The encoded protein is CASSEVAGGRYTF.

This chain uses TRBV7-9 with TRBJ2-5; tentative D call: TRBD1 (5 bases). The CDR3 contains 13 residues. Trimming pared 2 bases from V and 5 bases from J, leaving 9 bases between. Germline CDR1 reads SEHNR; CDR2 reads FQNEAQ (reference sequence). The CDR3 nucleotides read TGTGCCAGCAGCTTACAGGGTCCGGAGACCCAGTACTTC. Encoded protein: CASSLQGPETQYF. Drawing the rest from reference TRBV7-9 and TRBJ2-5, the complete variable domain is DTGVSQNPRHKITKRGQNVTFRCDPISEHNRLYWYRQTLGQGPEFLTYFQNEAQLEKSRLLSDRFSAERPKGSFSTLEIQRTEQGDSAMYLCASSLQGPETQYFGPGTRLLVL.

J is TRBJ2-7 and V is TRBV28; 11 bases line up with TRBD1. This CDR3 has 15 residues. The trim removed 3 bases at V and 1 base at J, leaving 2 bases unmatched. Germline V lookup: CDR1 MDHEN, CDR2 SYDVKM. DNA for the CDR3: TGTGCCAGCAGTTTGGGGACAGGGGGGTCCTACGAGCAGTACTTC. This codes for CASSLGTGGSYEQYF.

This sequence joins TRBV6-6 and TRBJ2-5; 8 bases map to TRBD1. CDR1 MNHNY and CDR2 SVGAGI come from the germline V gene (reference sequence). CDR3 length: 15 amino acids. The J segment lost 5 bases and the V segment lost 2 bases, leaving 7 bases of the junction unmatched. The CDR3 nucleotides read TGTGCCAGCAGTTACGGCAGGGGGCAATGGGAGACCCAGTACTTC. This encodes CASSYGRGQWETQYF.

The chain links TRBV7-2 to TRBJ1-5; 10 bases agree with TRBD1. The CDR3 is made up of 15 amino acids. Germline CDR1 is SGHTA and CDR2 is FQGNSA. V was clipped by 0 bases and J by 11 bases; unmatched bases: 7. CDR3 coding DNA: TGTGCCAGCAGCTTAGCTCCGGGACAGGGGTCGGCCCAGCATTTT. Protein sequence: CASSLAPGQGSAQHF.

The CDR3 nucleotides are TGTGCCAGCTCCCCCAGGGAAGGTAGCAATCAGCCCCAGCATTTT. This translates into CASSPREGSNQPQHF. The V gene is TRBV18, the J gene TRBJ1-5; D is possibly TRBD1 (5 bases). CDR1 is KGHSH and CDR2 is LQKENI in the germline V gene. Trimming left V 6 bases short and J 0 bases short, with 12 bases between. The CDR3 length is 15 residues.

The chain employs TRBV19 and TRBJ2-2; D may be TRBD1 (5 bases). With 6 bases removed from V and 2 bases from J, the gap between germline ends came to 16 bases. This CDR3 is built from 16 residues. From germline, CDR1 is LNHDA and CDR2 SQIVND (reference sequence). CDR3 in DNA: TGTGCCAGTAGCCTTTACCACGACAGCAACACCGGGGAGCTGTTTTTT. Protein: CASSLYHDSNTGELFF.

The CDR3 DNA is TGTGCCAGCAGCCCTAGGGAGCGGGGTGAAGCTTTCTTT. Its protein is CASSPRERGEAFF. J is TRBJ1-1 and V is TRBV7-9; D gene ambiguous. Trimming removed 5 bases from V and 7 bases from J, with 14 bases in between. Germline CDR1 is SEHNR and CDR2 is FQNEAQ (reference sequence). The CDR3 length is 13 residues.

The J gene is TRBJ1-1, the V gene TRBV6-5, with 9 bases fitting TRBD1. After removal of 2 bases from V and 3 bases from J, the junction contained 1 base not matched to a gene. The CDR3 spans 14 residues. Germline V gene lookup returns CDR1 MNHEY and CDR2 SVGAGI. The CDR3 protein is CASSYRTGDTEAFF. The CDR3 DNA reads as TGTGCCAGCAGTTACCGGACAGGGGACACTGAAGCTTTCTTT.

The genes are TRBV13 and TRBJ2-5; 9 nucleotides match TRBD1. The CDR3 contains 15 residues. Germline V gene sequence: CDR1 PRHDT, CDR2 FYEKMQ (reference sequence). The V and J ends lost 2 bases and 4 bases, in that order; junction bases with no gene match: 5. The CDR3 loop reads CASSLPPGQGETQYF. CDR3 nucleotides: TGTGCCAGCAGCTTACCCCCGGGACAGGGAGAGACCCAGTACTTC.

The V gene is TRBV4-1, the J gene TRBJ2-6; D may be TRBD1 (5 bases). This CDR3 is 16 amino acids long. Trimming stripped 1 base from V and 0 bases from J, with 7 bases between. Germline V gene sequence: CDR1 MGHRA, CDR2 YSYEKL. CDR3 residues: CASSQGTGSGANVLTF. The DNA of the CDR3 is TGCGCCAGCAGCCAAGGAACAGGCTCTGGGGCCAACGTCCTGACTTTC.

The genes are TRBV3-1 (or the pseudogene TRBV3-2) and TRBJ2-1; TRBD1 is a possible D gene (7 bases). Between the trimmed V and J ends, which lost 0 bases and 5 bases, there was a span of 11 bases. Germline V lookup: CDR1 LGHDT, CDR2 YNNKEL (reference sequence). The CDR3 has 15 amino acids. In nucleotides, the CDR3 is TGTGCCAGCAGCCAAGACAGGGGGAGGCACAATGAGCAGTTCTTC. It specifies CASSQDRGRHNEQFF.

The chain carries TRBV2 and TRBJ1-5; a weak D match, TRBD1 (5 bases). The germline gives CDR1 SNHLY, CDR2 FYNNEI. V was trimmed by 6 bases and J by 1 base, leaving 13 bases between them. The CDR3 totals 15 residues. CDR3 protein: CASSRELPSNQPQHF. The CDR3 bases are TGTGCCAGCAGCAGGGAATTGCCAAGCAATCAGCCCCAGCATTTT.

The chain carries TRBV30 and TRBJ1-4; 9 positions match TRBD1. The CDR3 totals 15 residues. With 3 bases clipped from V and 3 bases from J, the junction kept 5 bases outside the gene matches. Germline assignment: CDR1 GTSNPN and CDR2 SVGIG (reference sequence). Here the CDR3 reads CAWRDTGGSNEKLFF. The CDR3 DNA reads as TGTGCCTGGAGAGATACAGGGGGCTCTAATGAAAAACTGTTTTTT.

The V gene is TRBV14, the J gene TRBJ2-2; D uncertain. Germline CDR1 is SGHDN and CDR2 is FVKESK. The CDR3 is 12 residues long. V was pared by 6 bases and J by 7 bases, with 9 bases between. This CDR3 reads CASSPRLGELFF. The CDR3 DNA follows: TGTGCCAGCAGTCCGAGGCTCGGGGAGCTGTTTTTT.

This chain joins TRBV6-5 and TRBJ2-7; D is perhaps TRBD1 (6 bases). Germline assignment: CDR1 MNHEY and CDR2 SVGAGI. This CDR3 spans 15 amino acids. Trimming removed 7 bases at V and 1 base at J, with 17 bases between. CDR3 protein: CASNNHGQRSYEQYF. In DNA, the CDR3 is TGTGCCAGCAATAATCACGGACAGCGTTCCTACGAGCAGTACTTC.

The chain joins TRBV6-5 to TRBJ2-7; 8 bases line up with TRBD1. The V gene's germline CDR1 is MNHEY and CDR2 SVGAGI. The CDR3 is 14 residues long. The V and J ends lost 5 bases and 2 bases, in that order; junction bases with no gene match: 5. CDR3 bases: TGTGCCAGCAGTACCGGGACAGGAACCTACGAGCAGTACTTC. Translation gives CASSTGTGTYEQYF.

The J gene is TRBJ1-2, the V gene TRBV6-5, with D maybe TRBD1 (5 bases). Trimming pared 6 bases from V and 3 bases from J, leaving 11 bases between. The CDR3 covers 13 residues. The germline CDR1 and CDR2 sequences are MNHEY and SVGAGI. The CDR3, as DNA: TGTGCCAGCAGGACCGACAGCTACTATGGCTACACCTTC. It is translated as CASRTDSYYGYTF.

V and J are TRBV3-1 (or the pseudogene TRBV3-2) and TRBJ1-4, with TRBD1 identical over 9 bases. V lost 0 bases and J lost 7; bases outside the gene matches: 6. The CDR3 is 16 amino acids. Germline-derived CDR1 and CDR2 are LGHDT and YNNKEL (reference sequence). CDR3 DNA sequence: TGTGCCAGCAGCCAAGAGACAGGGGGTATGAGTGAAAAACTGTTTTTT. Encoded protein: CASSQETGGMSEKLFF.

This sequence joins TRBV6-5 and TRBJ1-2; 9 bases line up with TRBD1. The CDR3 runs to 15 residues. The V gene's germline CDR1 is MNHEY and CDR2 SVGAGI. With 4 bases clipped from V and 1 base from J, the junction kept 4 bases outside the gene matches. CDR3 region: CASSSGTGSNYGYTF. DNA for the CDR3: TGTGCCAGCAGTTCCGGGACAGGGAGTAACTATGGCTACACCTTC.

The V and J genes are TRBV5-1 and TRBJ2-7; D remains unclear. Germline CDR1 is SGHRS and CDR2 is YFSETQ. V lost 9 bases, J lost 5 bases, and 15 bases lay in between. The CDR3 sequence is 12 residues long. CDR3 loop: CATSNRVHEQYF. The DNA of the CDR3 is TGCGCCACTTCGAACCGGGTCCACGAGCAGTACTTC.

V is TRBV4-1 and J is TRBJ1-6; D call uncertain. Trimming took off 4 bases at V and 7 bases at J, with 14 bases between the two ends. The CDR3 consists of 15 residues. Germline values: CDR1 MGHRA, CDR2 YSYEKL. Here the CDR3 DNA reads TGCGCCAGCAGCCCATTGGAGGTTGGAAATTCACCCCTCCACTTT. Translated, it gives CASSPLEVGNSPLHF.